The present T cell receptor beta chain was sequenced within a study of regulatory T cells in long-lasting Graves disease. Time point: persistent/refractory GD, antithyroid drugs over 5 years with positive TRAb. From PBMCs, RNA was extracted and then used to make the TCR library. A volume of approximately 10 milliliters of peripheral blood was collected in EDTA tubes. Points from the study as a whole: Authors noted too few samples as a limitation.

Combining iRepertoire HTBI primers with Arm-PCR of CDR3 regions, the authors built TCR beta libraries. TCRdb re-derived calls from the multiplex PCR reads in MiXCR, one entry per CDR3 protein. The sample consists of roughly 300,000 distinct CDR3 sequences, 20% of them appearing once. About this clonotype itself: The antigen is not known.

This receptor was obtained from a female donor with Graves disease. The sequences come from peripheral blood mononuclear cells (PBMCs), collected when the disease was refractory, from a patient treated with antithyroid drugs.

CDR3 sequence: CASSLGQLADEQFF. The CDR3 region has the DNA TGTGCCAGCAGCTTAGGTCAGCTAGCCGATGAGCAGTTCTTC. V gene TRBV7-2 combines with J gene TRBJ2-1, with D perhaps matching TRBD2 (5 bases). Germline V lookup: CDR1 SGHTA, CDR2 FQGNSA. The V and J ends lost 1 base and 8 bases respectively, with 12 bases between them. The CDR3 totals 14 residues.